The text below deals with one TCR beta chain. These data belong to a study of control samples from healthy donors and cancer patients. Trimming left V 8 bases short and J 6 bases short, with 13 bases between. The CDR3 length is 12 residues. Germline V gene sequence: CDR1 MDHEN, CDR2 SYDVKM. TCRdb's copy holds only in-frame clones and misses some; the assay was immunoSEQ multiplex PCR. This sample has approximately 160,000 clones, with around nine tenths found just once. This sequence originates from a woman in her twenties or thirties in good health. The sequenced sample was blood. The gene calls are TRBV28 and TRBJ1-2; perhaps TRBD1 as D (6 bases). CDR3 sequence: CASSGGTHGYTF. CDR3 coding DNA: TGTGCCAGCTCGGGGGGCACCCATGGCTACACCTTC.